This is a list of T cell receptor beta chains from one sample in a study of T-cell memory formation after mild COVID-19. MiXCR was run by TCRdb on the 5' RACE reads, yielding one entry per CDR3 protein. The repertoire holds about 190,000 distinct CDR3 sequences, with about a fifth as singletons. The sample taken for sequencing was PBMCs or a T cell subset sorted from them (not recorded which). All receptors derive from an adult woman who had mild COVID-19 (a few samples of this study predate the infection). Cell type and time point are not known. Both conserved end residues are part of each CDR3. Some rows mark clone size as missing; the rest say once, few, many or name a class of expanded clone.

cdr3_length: 19; clone_size: -; v_call: TRBV9; j_call: TRBJ2-1; cdr3_aa: CASSVEASGGLSSYNEQFF
cdr3_length: 20; clone_size: -; v_call: TRBV9; j_call: TRBJ2-7; cdr3_aa: CASSVGPNPWRGDYPYEQYF
cdr3_length: 13; clone_size: few; v_call: TRBV7-3; j_call: TRBJ2-3; cdr3_aa: CASSLQGIDTQYF
cdr3_length: 16; clone_size: few; v_call: TRBV12-3/TRBV12-4; j_call: TRBJ2-1; cdr3_aa: CASSEPGQGASNEQFF
cdr3_length: 15; clone_size: few; v_call: TRBV7-9; j_call: TRBJ1-4; cdr3_aa: CASSPGPLDGEKLFF
cdr3_length: 16; clone_size: -; v_call: TRBV7-9; j_call: TRBJ2-3; cdr3_aa: CASSQGEGARTDTQYF
cdr3_length: 15; clone_size: few; v_call: TRBV7-6; j_call: TRBJ2-3; cdr3_aa: CASSLGWGRTDTQYF
cdr3_length: 15; clone_size: few; v_call: TRBV6-5; j_call: TRBJ2-1; cdr3_aa: CASSSGTSINHEQFF
cdr3_length: 14; clone_size: -; v_call: TRBV7-3; j_call: TRBJ2-7; cdr3_aa: CASSLYGTSYEQYF
cdr3_length: 15; clone_size: few; v_call: TRBV3-1; j_call: TRBJ2-4; cdr3_aa: CASSQVEGPWDIQYF
cdr3_length: 15; clone_size: -; v_call: TRBV30; j_call: TRBJ2-1; cdr3_aa: CAWLIKPRSYNEQFF
cdr3_length: 14; clone_size: -; v_call: TRBV27; j_call: TRBJ1-2; cdr3_aa: CASSFGQTDYGYTF
cdr3_length: 15; clone_size: -; v_call: TRBV19; j_call: TRBJ2-7; cdr3_aa: CASSPLAGGSDEQYF
cdr3_length: 14; clone_size: many; v_call: TRBV4-3; j_call: TRBJ2-1; cdr3_aa: CASSQGEPSNEQFF
cdr3_length: 16; clone_size: few; v_call: TRBV24-1; j_call: TRBJ1-5; cdr3_aa: CATSVSGGNRNQPQHF
cdr3_length: 15; clone_size: few; v_call: TRBV9; j_call: TRBJ2-5; cdr3_aa: CASSAASGRSETQYF
cdr3_length: 17; clone_size: -; v_call: TRBV11-2; j_call: TRBJ2-5; cdr3_aa: CASSLAAIQGGGETQYF
cdr3_length: 14; clone_size: -; v_call: TRBV4-1; j_call: TRBJ1-1; cdr3_aa: CASSLTGGATEAFF
cdr3_length: 12; clone_size: -; v_call: TRBV2; j_call: TRBJ2-7; cdr3_aa: CASSNPGGEQYF
cdr3_length: 14; clone_size: few; v_call: TRBV7-2; j_call: TRBJ2-7; cdr3_aa: CASSLVGTSNFHDF
cdr3_length: 16; clone_size: few; v_call: TRBV5-6; j_call: TRBJ2-1; cdr3_aa: CASSLMGEIEYNEQFF
cdr3_length: 15; clone_size: -; v_call: TRBV7-9; j_call: TRBJ2-1; cdr3_aa: CASSSPPDGANEQFF
cdr3_length: 11; clone_size: -; v_call: TRBV29-1; j_call: TRBJ1-1; cdr3_aa: CSVKSGPEAFF
cdr3_length: 14; clone_size: medium-sized; v_call: TRBV2; j_call: TRBJ2-1; cdr3_aa: CASRGEGSYNEQFF
cdr3_length: 15; clone_size: -; v_call: TRBV7-9; j_call: TRBJ2-7; cdr3_aa: CASSSLVREPYEQYF
cdr3_length: 15; clone_size: -; v_call: TRBV4-1; j_call: TRBJ2-1; cdr3_aa: CASSPSGGAINEQFF
cdr3_length: 11; clone_size: -; v_call: TRBV4-2; j_call: TRBJ2-1; cdr3_aa: CASGWGNEQFF
cdr3_length: 16; clone_size: -; v_call: TRBV15; j_call: TRBJ2-5; cdr3_aa: CATSARVAGGQETQYF
cdr3_length: 13; clone_size: many; v_call: TRBV15; j_call: TRBJ2-5; cdr3_aa: CATSYRAQETQYF
cdr3_length: 12; clone_size: few; v_call: TRBV30; j_call: TRBJ2-7; cdr3_aa: CAWSGGPYEQYF
cdr3_length: 18; clone_size: few; v_call: TRBV4-1; j_call: TRBJ2-2; cdr3_aa: CASSQPGTGGLNTGELFF
cdr3_length: 15; clone_size: -; v_call: TRBV5-6; j_call: TRBJ1-6; cdr3_aa: CASSFSDNPWSPLHF
cdr3_length: 15; clone_size: -; v_call: TRBV6-2/TRBV6-3; j_call: TRBJ2-6; cdr3_aa: CASSLDISGANVLTF
cdr3_length: 13; clone_size: -; v_call: TRBV10-3; j_call: TRBJ2-5; cdr3_aa: CAISESEGETQYF
cdr3_length: 13; clone_size: -; v_call: TRBV12-3/TRBV12-4; j_call: TRBJ2-1; cdr3_aa: CASRPGQGSEQFF
cdr3_length: 14; clone_size: -; v_call: TRBV5-4; j_call: TRBJ2-5; cdr3_aa: CASSAVGGQETQYF
cdr3_length: 18; clone_size: -; v_call: TRBV5-8; j_call: TRBJ2-1; cdr3_aa: CASSLVPSTWSSYNEQFF
cdr3_length: 17; clone_size: -; v_call: TRBV3-1; j_call: TRBJ1-1; cdr3_aa: CASSQAGTGVMNTEAFF
cdr3_length: 12; clone_size: -; v_call: TRBV24-1; j_call: TRBJ1-1; cdr3_aa: CATSDLPGRAFF
cdr3_length: 14; clone_size: few; v_call: TRBV7-3; j_call: TRBJ1-1; cdr3_aa: CASSAYPGTPEAFF
cdr3_length: 16; clone_size: -; v_call: TRBV15; j_call: TRBJ2-7; cdr3_aa: CATSREKGQGAKEQYF
cdr3_length: 13; clone_size: few; v_call: TRBV12-3/TRBV12-4; j_call: TRBJ2-3; cdr3_aa: CASRSLGADTQYF
cdr3_length: 11; clone_size: few; v_call: TRBV6-1; j_call: TRBJ2-1; cdr3_aa: CASSESPEQFF
cdr3_length: 12; clone_size: few; v_call: TRBV11-2; j_call: TRBJ1-4; cdr3_aa: CASSLGQGLLFF
cdr3_length: 14; clone_size: -; v_call: TRBV10-3; j_call: TRBJ2-7; cdr3_aa: CAISLETLVDEQYF
cdr3_length: 14; clone_size: -; v_call: TRBV4-1; j_call: TRBJ2-5; cdr3_aa: CASSPRDTQETQYF
cdr3_length: 14; clone_size: few; v_call: TRBV7-8; j_call: TRBJ2-7; cdr3_aa: CASSVDRPPDEQYF
cdr3_length: 15; clone_size: -; v_call: TRBV15; j_call: TRBJ1-5; cdr3_aa: CATSRDTGPGQPQHF
cdr3_length: 14; clone_size: -; v_call: TRBV9; j_call: TRBJ2-3; cdr3_aa: CASSVGQGADTQYF
cdr3_length: 14; clone_size: -; v_call: TRBV7-9; j_call: TRBJ2-1; cdr3_aa: CASSLTDEYNEQFF
cdr3_length: 16; clone_size: few; v_call: TRBV6-2/TRBV6-3; j_call: TRBJ2-1; cdr3_aa: CASSYGGPSGSGEQFF
cdr3_length: 16; clone_size: -; v_call: TRBV9; j_call: TRBJ2-7; cdr3_aa: CASSDNLAGGPYEQYF
cdr3_length: 16; clone_size: few; v_call: TRBV29-1; j_call: TRBJ2-7; cdr3_aa: CSVEDLGTGGSYEQYF
cdr3_length: 15; clone_size: -; v_call: TRBV9; j_call: TRBJ1-4; cdr3_aa: CASSVQGHGNEKLFF
cdr3_length: 15; clone_size: once; v_call: TRBV9; j_call: TRBJ1-3; cdr3_aa: CASSVNRDSGNTIYF
cdr3_length: 15; clone_size: few; v_call: TRBV5-1; j_call: TRBJ1-5; cdr3_aa: CASSNGTGGGQPQHF
cdr3_length: 14; clone_size: -; v_call: TRBV20-1; j_call: TRBJ1-1; cdr3_aa: CSASPRPENTEAFF
cdr3_length: 13; clone_size: -; v_call: TRBV4-1; j_call: TRBJ2-3; cdr3_aa: CASSRSGTDTQYF
cdr3_length: 15; clone_size: -; v_call: TRBV5-4; j_call: TRBJ2-7; cdr3_aa: CASSVILGGPYEQYF